The 23 T cell receptor beta chains in this list originate from one sample, sequenced in a study of CD8+ T cells in alopecia areata. Investigators isolated RNA and reverse transcribed it into cDNA to act as the sequencing template. Method: immunoSEQ multiplex PCR; TCRdb's copy keeps in-frame clones and lacks some. Among 90,000 to 130,000 clones listed, 59% were seen once. Specimen: CD8+ T cells sorted from blood. Receptors originate from a human donor in good health.

Worth noting for this clone: Other DNA variants within this sample encode the same CDR3. This sequence joins TRBV15 and TRBJ2-5; the D is unclear. In germline, CDR1 is LNHNV, CDR2 YYDKDF (reference sequence). This CDR3 has 13 residues. V lost 1 base, J lost 1 base, and 4 bases lay in between. This chain's CDR3 is CATSRAGQETQYF. CDR3 DNA: TGTGCCACCAGCAGAGCAGGCCAAGAGACCCAGTACTTC.

The chain couples TRBV5-4 to TRBJ1-3; maybe TRBD1 (6 bases). CDR3 length: 15 residues. The V gene lost 4 bases and the J gene lost 0 bases, with 11 bases spanning the gap. Germline CDR1 SGHNT, CDR2 YYREEE (reference sequence). CDR3: CASSGDTRSGNTIYF. The CDR3 DNA follows: TGTGCCAGCAGCGGGGACACCCGCTCTGGAAACACCATATATTTT.

This clone has a handful of counts. The chain links TRBV5-4 to TRBJ2-5; TRBD2 might be the D (7 bases). CDR1 SGHNT and CDR2 YYREEE come from the germline V gene (reference sequence). V lost 4 bases, J lost 5 bases, and 18 bases lay in between. The CDR3 spans 15 residues. The CDR3 DNA reads TGTGCCAGCAGCCCCTCCCGGGGGGCATGGGAGACCCAGTACTTC. Translating it yields CASSPSRGAWETQYF.

The V call is TRBV15, the J call TRBJ2-3; 9 positions agree with TRBD1. V lost 7 bases and J lost 3; bases outside the gene matches: 8. The CDR3 contains 15 residues. The germline CDR1 and CDR2 sequences are LNHNV and YYDKDF (reference sequence). CDR3 amino acids: CATTTGTGLTDTQYF. The CDR3 DNA reads TGTGCCACCACGACCGGGACAGGGCTTACAGATACGCAGTATTTT.

The V and J genes are TRBV6-1 and TRBJ1-2; D unresolved. Germline lookup yields CDR1 MNHNS and CDR2 SASEGT. Trimming pared 0 bases from V and 6 bases from J, leaving 8 bases between. The CDR3 is made up of 13 amino acids. This CDR3 reads CASSEATADGYTF. Written as DNA, the CDR3 is TGTGCCAGCAGTGAAGCGACGGCTGATGGCTACACCTTC.

V and J are TRBV9 and TRBJ2-1; no firm D call. Germline V gives CDR1 SGDLS, CDR2 YYNGEE. The CDR3 extends over 15 amino acids. V was cut by 0 bases and J by 6 bases, with 13 bases left in between. The CDR3 region has the DNA TGTGCCAGCAGCGTAGAGTCCCGTTCTCTCAATGAGCAGTTCTTC. Residues: CASSVESRSLNEQFF.

This rearrangement joins TRBV13 to TRBJ2-1; 13 bases match TRBD2. Germline V gene lookup returns CDR1 PRHDT and CDR2 FYEKMQ (reference sequence). Trimming took 2 bases from V and 5 from J; bases not matched to a gene: 3. The CDR3 length is 16 residues. The chain's CDR3 is CASSLTGTSGDNEQFF. CDR3 nucleotides: TGTGCCAGCAGCTTAACCGGGACTAGCGGGGACAATGAGCAGTTCTTC.

This clone showed up just a few times. The chain employs TRBV29-1 and TRBJ2-7; 7 bases agree with TRBD2. The CDR3 spans 11 residues. Germline V gene lookup returns CDR1 SQVTM and CDR2 ANQGSEA. V lost 4 bases and J lost 4; bases outside the gene matches: 1. This chain's CDR3 is CSVGEGYEQYF. The CDR3 DNA reads as TGCAGCGTTGGGGAGGGATACGAGCAGTACTTC.

V usage is TRBV28 and J usage is TRBJ2-2; D might be TRBD1 (6 bases). V lost 6 bases, J lost 3 bases, and 17 bases lay in between. Germline values: CDR1 MDHEN, CDR2 SYDVKM. This CDR3 is built from 16 residues. CDR3 sequence (DNA): TGTGCCAGCAGCCCTCCCCCACAGGGAGACACCGGGGAGCTGTTTTTT. This encodes CASSPPPQGDTGELFF. Complete variable domain (other parts from reference TRBV28 and TRBJ2-2): DVKVTQSSRYLVKRTGEKVFLECVQDMDHENMFWYRQDPGLGLRLIYFSYDVKMKEKGDIPEGYSVSREKKERFSLILESASTNQTSMYLCASSPPPQGDTGELFFGEGSRLTVL.

The chain uses TRBV13 and TRBJ2-7; 11 nucleotides line up with TRBD2. The junction had 9 bases not matched to a gene; V was cut back by 5 bases and J by 6 bases. CDR1 is PRHDT and CDR2 is FYEKMQ in the germline V gene (reference sequence). The CDR3 spans 15 residues. The CDR3 DNA is TGTGCCAGCAGCCAACGGACTAGCGGGTATTCCGAGCAGTACTTC. Translated: CASSQRTSGYSEQYF. Filled out from reference TRBV13 and TRBJ2-7, the complete variable domain reads AAGVIQSPRHLIKEKRETATLKCYPIPRHDTVYWYQQGPGQDPQFLISFYEKMQSDKGSIPDRFSAQQFSDYHSELNMSSLELGDSALYFCASSQRTSGYSEQYFGPGTRLTVT.

J is TRBJ2-3 and V is TRBV7-9; 10 nucleotides align to TRBD2. Germline assignment: CDR1 SEHNR and CDR2 FQNEAQ (reference sequence). The CDR3 length is 15 residues. V was clipped by 5 bases and J by 1 base; unmatched bases: 3. In nucleotides, the CDR3 is TGTGCCAGCAGCCCCGGGACTAGCGGCACAGATACGCAGTATTTT. Its translation is CASSPGTSGTDTQYF.

This clone showed up just once. The genes are TRBV5-4 and TRBJ1-1; tentative D call: TRBD1 (5 bases). The CDR3 has 17 residues. The germline V gene encodes CDR1 SGHNT and CDR2 YYREEE (reference sequence). Trimming stripped 5 bases from V and 4 bases from J, with 24 bases between. The CDR3 sequence is CASSLEPCVGECTEAFF. CDR3 in DNA: TGTGCCAGCAGTTTAGAACCCTGCGTGGGGGAGTGCACTGAAGCTTTCTTT.

For the CDR3, the DNA is TGTGCCGGGCCCAAGCCCGAGCAGTACTTC. This encodes CAGPKPEQYF. The chain links TRBV6-1 to TRBJ2-7; D is ambiguous. The ends were cut back, 11 bases at V and 6 bases at J, with 11 bases in the middle. CDR1 and CDR2 (germline): MNHNS, SASEGT. The CDR3 is 10 residues long.

This clone was counted between two and nine times. V and J are TRBV10-3 and TRBJ2-7; 10 positions match TRBD1. The CDR3 consists of 14 residues. V lost 10 bases, J lost 7 bases, and 13 bases stayed unmatched. CDR1 and CDR2 from the germline V gene are ENHRY and SYGVKD. The CDR3 loop is CATNPGTGVLEQYF. The CDR3 nucleotides read TGTGCCACCAACCCCGGGACAGGGGTTTTGGAGCAGTACTTC.

This clone was picked up one time. The CDR3 loop is CASSQGLAGGPKNEQFF. Here the CDR3 DNA reads TGTGCCAGCAGCCAAGGTCTCGCGGGGGGGCCGAAGAATGAGCAGTTCTTC. The rearrangement uses TRBV13 and TRBJ2-1; the match to TRBD2 covers 9 bases. The CDR3 length is 17 residues. The V and J ends lost 5 bases and 7 bases, in that order; junction bases with no gene match: 15. In germline, CDR1 is PRHDT, CDR2 FYEKMQ (reference sequence).

This sequence joins TRBV5-1 and TRBJ1-1; perhaps TRBD1 as D (5 bases). Trimming shortened V by 2 bases and J by 1 base, and 9 bases separated the two germline ends. CDR1 is SGHRS and CDR2 is YFSETQ in the germline V gene. The CDR3 loop spans 14 amino acids. The CDR3 bases are TGCGCCAGCAGCTTCCCTGGACAGAACACTGAAGCTTTCTTT. As protein: CASSFPGQNTEAFF.

The rearrangement joins TRBV18 to TRBJ2-3, with TRBD2 as a possible D gene (5 bases). The V gene lost 3 bases and the J gene lost 3 bases, with 7 bases spanning the gap. The length of the CDR3 is 13 residues. The germline gives CDR1 KGHSH, CDR2 LQKENI. The CDR3 loop reads CASSPTGTDTQYF. The CDR3 coding sequence is TGTGCCAGCTCACCGACGGGAACAGATACGCAGTATTTT.

J is TRBJ2-2 and V is TRBV21-1; whether TRBD1, the table's D call, matches the DNA was not checked. TRBV21-1 is listed as a pseudogene. The CDR3 has 16 residues. CDR3 sequence (DNA): TGTGCCAGCCCAAGGGGGCGGCGGGGGAACACCGGGGAGCTGTTTTTT. This translates into CASPRGRRGNTGELFF.

This chain connects TRBV5-1 to TRBJ2-2; D may correspond to TRBD1 or TRBD2 (5 bases each). This CDR3 has 16 amino acids. Between the trimmed V and J ends, which lost 4 bases and 2 bases, there was a span of 15 bases. Germline CDR1 is SGHRS and CDR2 is YFSETQ. The CDR3 loop is CASSLLWGINTGELFF. The DNA for the CDR3 is TGCGCCAGCAGCCTCCTATGGGGGATCAACACCGGGGAGCTGTTTTTT.

The chain links TRBV4-1 to TRBJ1-2; D is possibly TRBD1 (6 bases). Trimming removed 1 base at V and 8 bases at J, with 14 bases between. The CDR3 covers 14 residues. The germline V gene has CDR1 MGHRA and CDR2 YSYEKL. CDR3 loop: CASSQVDGGEGYTF. CDR3 DNA: TGCGCCAGCAGCCAAGTTGATGGGGGCGAGGGCTACACCTTC.

The rearrangement links TRBV6-1 to TRBJ2-1, with D perhaps TRBD1 or TRBD2 (5 bases each). Germline V CDR1 and CDR2: MNHNS, SASEGT. V lost 2 bases, J lost 2 bases, and 13 bases lay in between. This CDR3 is built from 16 residues. CDR3 nucleotides: TGTGCCAGCAGTGAACTTCCTCGGGACCCCTACAATGAGCAGTTCTTC. Amino acid sequence: CASSELPRDPYNEQFF.

This chain connects TRBV5-1 to TRBJ1-2, with D possibly matching TRBD1 (5 bases). The CDR3 spans 13 residues. V lost 6 bases and J lost 4, with 13 bases in between. Germline-derived CDR1 and CDR2 are SGHRS and YFSETQ. CDR3 nucleotides: TGCGCCAGCACCTATTCAGGGACCTATGGCTACACCTTC. This sequence encodes CASTYSGTYGYTF.

This sequence joins TRBV5-1 and TRBJ2-7; 12 bases align to TRBD2. The CDR3 is 15 residues long. After removal of 5 bases from V and 2 bases from J, the junction contained 5 bases not matched to a gene. Germline V gives CDR1 SGHRS, CDR2 YFSETQ. The CDR3 loop is CASSPPSGGAYEQYF. CDR3 bases: TGCGCCAGCAGTCCCCCTAGCGGGGGGGCCTACGAGCAGTACTTC.